The 21 T cell receptor beta chains below were found in one sample sequenced in a study of CD8 T cells in ankylosing spondylitis. TCRdb itself ran the 5' RACE reads through MiXCR, one entry per CDR3 protein. The sample includes about 240,000 distinct CDR3 sequences, less than 9.5% of them seen just once. Sample: blood, either unsorted or a sorted T cell fraction (not recorded which). These receptor sequences come from a female donor with ankylosing spondylitis or in good health (not recorded which).

This clonotype was counted ten times or more. The V gene is TRBV6-2 or TRBV6-3, the J gene TRBJ1-5; no clear D gene. Germline assignment: CDR1 MNHEY and CDR2 SVGEGT. The CDR3 contains 14 residues. The V end lost 0 bases, the J end lost 6 bases, and 9 bases lay between the germline ends. The CDR3 loop reads CASSYSRGFQPQHF. DNA for the CDR3: TGTGCCAGCAGTTACTCGAGAGGGTTTCAGCCCCAGCATTTT.

At least ten counts were recorded for this clonotype. CDR3: CSARDSVAGAREQYF. The CDR3 DNA is TGCAGTGCTAGAGATTCAGTAGCGGGAGCACGCGAGCAGTACTTC. V and J are TRBV20-1 and TRBJ2-7; 9 nucleotides agree with TRBD2. Germline V lookup: CDR1 DFQATT, CDR2 SNEGSKA (reference sequence). V shed 0 bases and J 6 bases; nucleotides not matched to a gene: 9. CDR3 length: 15 amino acids.

This chain uses TRBV7-9 with TRBJ1-6; tentatively, D is TRBD1 (5 bases). V was clipped by 4 bases and J by 0 bases, with 10 bases between them. Germline V gene sequence: CDR1 SEHNR, CDR2 FQNEAQ (reference sequence). The CDR3 has 16 amino acids. The CDR3 nucleotides read TGTGCCAGCAGCTCATCAGGGAGCTCCTATAATTCACCCCTCCACTTT. It yields the protein CASSSSGSSYNSPLHF.

This clonotype has at least ten counts. The chain has TRBV7-7 and TRBJ2-1, with TRBD1 matching 8 bases. The CDR3 runs 16 residues. V was clipped by 5 bases and J by 3 bases; unmatched bases: 9. CDR1 and CDR2 (germline): SSHAT, FNYEAQ (reference sequence). Written as DNA, the CDR3 is TGTGCCAGCAGCCCCCTTTCGGACAGGGACTACAATGAGCAGTTCTTC. Its protein is CASSPLSDRDYNEQFF.

V gene TRBV7-9 combines with J gene TRBJ1-1; maybe TRBD1 (6 bases). The ends were cut back, 1 base at V and 2 bases at J, with 11 bases in the middle. Per germline, CDR1 SEHNR and CDR2 FQNEAQ (reference sequence). This CDR3 contains 15 residues. CDR3: CASSLGGAINTEAFF. CDR3 DNA sequence: TGTGCCAGCAGCTTAGGGGGGGCTATAAACACTGAAGCTTTCTTT.

Ten or more counts support this clonotype. The J gene is TRBJ2-5, the V gene TRBV9; D not certain. CDR3 length: 13 amino acids. The germline V gene encodes CDR1 SGDLS and CDR2 YYNGEE. V lost 0 bases, J lost 2 bases, and 5 bases lay in between. The CDR3 sequence: CASSVGGQETQYF. Written as DNA, the CDR3 is TGTGCCAGCAGCGTAGGCGGTCAAGAGACCCAGTACTTC. The whole variable domain, filled in from reference TRBV9 and TRBJ2-5, reads DSGVTQTPKHLITATGQRVTLRCSPRSGDLSVYWYQQSLDQGLQFLIQYYNGEERAKGNILERFSAQQFPDLHSELNLSSLELGDSALYFCASSVGGQETQYFGPGTRLLVL.

This clonotype has a count of ten or more. The chain recombines TRBV5-6 with TRBJ2-7; D call uncertain. CDR1 is SGHDT and CDR2 is YYEEEE in the germline V gene. CDR3 length equals 17 residues. Between the trimmed V and J ends, which lost 3 bases and 5 bases, there was a span of 24 bases. In nucleotides, the CDR3 is TGTGCCAGCAGCTCTTTACCCTCAGCGCGAATGTCCCACGAGCAGTACTTC. Translated, it gives CASSSLPSARMSHEQYF.

This clonotype was detected ten times or more. The chain recombines TRBV5-1 with TRBJ2-1, with TRBD2 as a possible D gene (6 bases). The germline V and J ends were trimmed by 7 bases and 5 bases, with 10 bases remaining between them. The CDR3 totals 12 residues. Germline CDR1 is SGHRS and CDR2 is YFSETQ. This CDR3 reads CASGGFNNEQFF. The CDR3 DNA is TGCGCCAGCGGGGGGTTCAACAATGAGCAGTTCTTC.

CDR3 residues: CASSEGEGPAYNEQFF. The CDR3 nucleotides are TGTGCCAGCAGTGAAGGGGAAGGGCCCGCATACAATGAGCAGTTCTTC. This chain links TRBV6-1 with TRBJ2-1, with D unclear. Trimming pared 1 base from V and 4 bases from J, leaving 14 bases between. Germline lookup yields CDR1 MNHNS and CDR2 SASEGT. The CDR3 sequence is 16 residues long.

V and J are TRBV29-1 and TRBJ2-7, with 7 bases identical to TRBD2. The germline CDR1 and CDR2 sequences are SQVTM and ANQGSEA. The CDR3 totals 13 residues. V shed 3 bases, J shed 4 bases, and the junction held 6 bases outside the gene matches. CDR3 DNA: TGCAGCGTTGAGAGCGGGATCAGTTACGAGCAGTACTTC. This translates into CSVESGISYEQYF.

Regarding this clonotype: A much larger clonotype is one base distant, so this may be a read error. The rearrangement uses TRBV12-3 or TRBV12-4 and TRBJ1-2; 10 nucleotides agree with TRBD1. The CDR3 length is 14 residues. V was clipped by 1 base and J by 10 bases; unmatched bases: 6. In nucleotides, the CDR3 is TGTGCCAGCAGTTTAGGACAGGGGGCTGGGGACTACACCTTC. Residues: CASSLGQGAGDYTF.

This clonotype was seen a handful of times. The chain carries TRBV6-1 and TRBJ2-1; 10 bases agree with TRBD1. This CDR3 has 15 residues. CDR1 and CDR2 (germline): MNHNS, SASEGT. Unmatched junction bases numbered 10, after V lost 6 bases and J lost 8 bases. Written as DNA, the CDR3 is TGTGCCAGCAGGGGGACAGGGGCCCGAGTCGATGAGCAGTTCTTC. Its translation is CASRGTGARVDEQFF.

The table lists this clonotype with many counts. V and J are TRBV20-1 and TRBJ2-1; 10 bases map to TRBD2. From germline, CDR1 is DFQATT and CDR2 SNEGSKA (reference sequence). After removal of 0 bases from V and 4 bases from J, the junction contained 3 bases not matched to a gene. The CDR3 totals 15 residues. The CDR3 DNA is TGCAGTGCTAGAGATCGACTAGCGGGTTACAATGAGCAGTTCTTC. Amino acids: CSARDRLAGYNEQFF.

This clonotype was found many times. The chain carries TRBV12-3 or TRBV12-4 and TRBJ1-4; no clear D. With 7 bases removed from V and 0 bases from J, the gap between germline ends came to 6 bases. CDR3 length equals 13 residues. CDR3 loop: CASKSTTNEKLFF. The CDR3 DNA follows: TGTGCCAGCAAGAGTACAACTAATGAAAAACTGTTTTTT.

This chain connects TRBV6-2 or TRBV6-3 to TRBJ2-1; tentatively, D is TRBD2 (6 bases). Between the trimmed V and J ends, which lost 2 bases and 4 bases, there was a span of 12 bases. CDR3 length equals 15 residues. Germline assignment: CDR1 MNHEY and CDR2 SVGEGT. CDR3: CASSYRDSPYNEQFF. The CDR3 nucleotides read TGTGCCAGCAGTTACCGGGACTCCCCTTACAATGAGCAGTTCTTC.

This clonotype was observed at least ten times. This chain connects TRBV20-1 to TRBJ2-1, with 8 bases matching TRBD2. V was pared by 0 bases and J by 1 base, with 8 bases of the junction left unmatched. This CDR3 is 17 amino acids long. Germline CDR1 and CDR2: DFQATT and SNEGSKA (reference sequence). Here the CDR3 reads CSARDRSGSNSYNEQFF. The CDR3 coding sequence is TGCAGTGCTAGAGATAGGAGCGGGAGTAATTCCTACAATGAGCAGTTCTTC.

This clonotype was seen ten or more times. This chain uses TRBV5-1 with TRBJ1-1; D is undetermined. This CDR3 is built from 13 residues. CDR1 is SGHRS and CDR2 is YFSETQ in the germline V gene. Trimming pared 4 bases from V and 0 bases from J, leaving 7 bases between. CDR3 amino acids: CASSPQMNTEAFF. CDR3 sequence (DNA): TGCGCCAGCAGCCCTCAAATGAACACTGAAGCTTTCTTT. The full variable domain, rest sourced from reference TRBV5-1 and TRBJ1-1, is KAGVTQTPRYLIKTRGQQVTLSCSPISGHRSVSWYQQTPGQGLQFLFEYFSETQRNKGNFPGRFSGRQFSNSRSEMNVSTLELGDSALYLCASSPQMNTEAFFGQGTRLTVV.

About this clonotype: A much bigger clone sits one base away, suggesting this may be a read error. CDR3 amino acids: CASSLYFVEREAQYF. The CDR3 DNA follows: TGTGCCAGCAGTTTATATTTCGTGGAGAGAGAGGCCCAGTACTTC. The J gene is TRBJ2-5, the V gene TRBV12-3 or TRBV12-4; D unclear. This CDR3 has 15 amino acids.

In this sample, this clonotype turned up many times. J is TRBJ1-5 and V is TRBV6-5; 8 nucleotides align to TRBD1. Germline V CDR1 and CDR2: MNHEY, SVGAGI. Germline trimming cut 3 bases from V and 2 bases from J; bases unmatched to any gene: 6. The CDR3 is made up of 16 amino acids. The CDR3 reads CASSYRQGRGNQPQHF. In DNA form, the CDR3 reads TGTGCCAGCAGTTATCGACAGGGGCGAGGCAATCAGCCCCAGCATTTT.

This clonotype was counted many times. The chain links TRBV24-1 to TRBJ2-1, with D possibly TRBD1 on 6 matching bases. V lost 8 bases and J lost 10, with 14 bases in between. CDR1 is KGHDR and CDR2 is SFDVKD in the germline V gene. CDR3 size: 12 residues. The CDR3 sequence: CATTPGVEEQFF. As DNA, the CDR3 is TGTGCCACCACCCCAGGGGTCGAGGAGCAGTTCTTC.

At least ten counts were recorded for this clonotype. This sequence joins TRBV20-1 and TRBJ2-2; TRBD2 matches 9 bases. The CDR3 spans 15 residues. CDR1 DFQATT and CDR2 SNEGSKA come from the germline V gene (reference sequence). Germline trimming cut 3 bases from V and 5 bases from J; bases unmatched to any gene: 7. CDR3 coding DNA: TGCAGTGCTAGGGCACTAGCGGGTGGGACCGGGGAGCTGTTTTTT. Translation gives CSARALAGGTGELFF.